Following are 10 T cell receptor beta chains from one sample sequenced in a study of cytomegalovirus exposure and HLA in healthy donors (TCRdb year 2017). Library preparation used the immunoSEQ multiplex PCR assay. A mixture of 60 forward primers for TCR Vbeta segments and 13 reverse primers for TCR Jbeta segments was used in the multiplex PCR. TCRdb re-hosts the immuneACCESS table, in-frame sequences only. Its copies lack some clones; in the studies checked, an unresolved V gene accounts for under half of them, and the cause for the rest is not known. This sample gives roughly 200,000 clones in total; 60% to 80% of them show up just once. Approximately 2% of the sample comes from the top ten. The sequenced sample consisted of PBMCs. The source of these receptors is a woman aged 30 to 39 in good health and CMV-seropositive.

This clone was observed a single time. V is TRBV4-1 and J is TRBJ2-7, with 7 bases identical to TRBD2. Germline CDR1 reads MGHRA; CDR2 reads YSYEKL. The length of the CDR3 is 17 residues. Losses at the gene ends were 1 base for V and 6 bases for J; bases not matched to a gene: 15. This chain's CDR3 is CASSQGVFGRSSVEQYF. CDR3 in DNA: TGCGCCAGCAGCCAAGGGGTATTCGGGAGGAGTTCTGTCGAGCAGTACTTC.

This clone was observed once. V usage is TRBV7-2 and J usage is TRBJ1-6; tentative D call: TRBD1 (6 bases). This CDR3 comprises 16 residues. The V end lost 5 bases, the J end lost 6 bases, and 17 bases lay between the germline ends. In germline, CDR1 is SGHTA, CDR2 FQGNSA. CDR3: CASSPLPGQTNSPLHF. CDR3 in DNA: TGTGCCAGCAGCCCCCTCCCCGGACAGACTAATTCACCCCTCCACTTT.

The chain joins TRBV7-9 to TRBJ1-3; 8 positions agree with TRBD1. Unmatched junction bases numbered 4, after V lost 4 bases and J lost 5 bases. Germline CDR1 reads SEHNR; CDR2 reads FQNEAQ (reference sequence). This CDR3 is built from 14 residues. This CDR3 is CASSSTGGRNTIYF. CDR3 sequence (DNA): TGTGCCAGCAGCTCAACAGGGGGTAGAAACACCATATATTTT.

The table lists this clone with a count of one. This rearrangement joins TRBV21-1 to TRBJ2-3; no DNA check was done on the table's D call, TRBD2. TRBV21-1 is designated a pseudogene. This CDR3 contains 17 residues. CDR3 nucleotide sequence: TGTGCCAGCAGCAAAGGGAGGGGCCCATATAGCACAGATACGCAGTATTTT. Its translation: CASSKGRGPYSTDTQYF.

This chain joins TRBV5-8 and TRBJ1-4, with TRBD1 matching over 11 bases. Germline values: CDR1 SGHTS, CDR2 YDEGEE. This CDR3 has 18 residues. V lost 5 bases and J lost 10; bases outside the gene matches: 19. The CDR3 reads CASSQGPGQGVEKGKLFF. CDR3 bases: TGTGCCAGCAGTCAAGGACCGGGACAGGGGGTTGAGAAAGGAAAACTGTTTTTT.

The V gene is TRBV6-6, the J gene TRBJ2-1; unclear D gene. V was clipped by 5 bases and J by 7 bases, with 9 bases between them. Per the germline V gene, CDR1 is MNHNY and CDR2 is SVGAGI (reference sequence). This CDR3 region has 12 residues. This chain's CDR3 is CASSLPLNEQFF. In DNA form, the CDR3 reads TGTGCCAGCAGTCTTCCCCTTAATGAGCAGTTCTTC.

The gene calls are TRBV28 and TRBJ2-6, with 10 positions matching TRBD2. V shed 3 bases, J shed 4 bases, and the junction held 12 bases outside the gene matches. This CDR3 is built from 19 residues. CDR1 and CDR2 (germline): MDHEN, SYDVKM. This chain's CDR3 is CASSFLPSGSLPGANVLTF. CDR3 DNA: TGTGCCAGCAGTTTTTTGCCTAGCGGGAGTCTACCCGGGGCCAACGTCCTGACTTTC.

The DNA of the CDR3 is TGTGCCAGCAAGTACGAGGGGGGGTCCTACGAGCAGTACTTC. It is translated as CASKYEGGSYEQYF. V usage is TRBV2 and J usage is TRBJ2-7, with D possibly being TRBD2 (7 bases). V dropped 7 bases and J dropped 1 base, with 14 bases sitting between them. The germline gives CDR1 SNHLY, CDR2 FYNNEI. The CDR3 extends over 14 amino acids. The variable domain in full, completed from reference TRBV2 and TRBJ2-7, reads EPEVTQTPSHQVTQMGQEVILRCVPISNHLYFYWYRQILGQKVEFLVSFYNNEISEKSEIFDDQFSVERPDGSNFTLKIRSTKLEDSAMYFCASKYEGGSYEQYFGPGTRLTVT.

CDR3 in amino acids: CASSLSSFSYEQYF. For the CDR3, the DNA is TGTGCCAGCAGCTTATCTTCGTTCTCCTACGAGCAGTACTTC. V gene TRBV5-6 combines with J gene TRBJ2-5; D gene uncertain. The better agreement between TRBJ2-7 and the DNA end casts doubt on the J call. The CDR3 contains 14 residues. Germline V gene lookup returns CDR1 SGHDT and CDR2 YYEEEE.

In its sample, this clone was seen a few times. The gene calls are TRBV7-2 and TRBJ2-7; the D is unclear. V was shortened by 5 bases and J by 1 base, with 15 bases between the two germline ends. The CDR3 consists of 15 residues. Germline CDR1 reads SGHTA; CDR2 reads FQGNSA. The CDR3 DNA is TGTGCCAGCAGCCCCCGGGTAGGTAATTCCTACGAGCAGTACTTC. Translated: CASSPRVGNSYEQYF.